Listed here is a single T cell receptor beta chain. Its antigen is not known. Every isolated RNA sample was fully reverse transcribed, so sequencing captured expressed TCRB transcripts. Using immunoSEQ multiplex PCR, the repertoire was profiled, and TCRdb retains in-frame clones only, with some absent. The repertoire holds 310,000 or so clones, with around 9.3% as singletons. This entry is derived from a study of beta chain features in type 1 diabetes. Overall study findings and caveats: Significant though moderate, a shortening of TCRB CDR3s appeared in all four CD4+ subsets of Type 1 diabetes patients.

The sequencing sample was made of central memory CD4+ T cells from blood. The clonotype originates from a man younger than 45 with type 1 diabetes.

The CDR3 DNA reads TGTGCCAGCAGTGAATTGGGACAGGGTATACACGAGCAGTACTTC. Encoded protein: CASSELGQGIHEQYF. The rearrangement links TRBV2 to TRBJ2-7, with 9 bases that match TRBD1. This CDR3 spans 15 amino acids. Trimming took 2 bases from V and 5 from J; bases not matched to a gene: 7. Per the germline V gene, CDR1 is SNHLY and CDR2 is FYNNEI.